This entry features one T cell receptor beta chain sequence. Its specific antigen is unknown. No clone much larger than this one lies a single base away; base qualities are absent. The CDR3, cysteine through phenylalanine, is 16 amino acids long. The DNA shown is the 48-base CDR3, in frame from base 1. V sheds 3 bases and J sheds 0 bases, leaving 14 bases between their ends. The germline V gene gives CDR1 as KGHSH and CDR2 as LQKENI. The meaning of the sample's time point label: pre-sensitization, week 0. The treatment or condition label of this sample denotes: therapeutic diphenylcyclopropenone sensitization with weekly scalp DPC. At each patch-test visit, blood was drawn before the patch test was applied. Patients were considered eligible if aged 18 to 70, diagnosed with alopecia and deemed suitable for DPC therapy, and patients were excluded if pregnant. Total RNA was isolated from unfractionated whole blood collected in Tempus Blood RNA tubes.

Receptor libraries were prepared by RACE. Sequencing used a NextSeq 500. During library preparation, unique molecular identifiers were attached to individual cDNA molecules so that TCRs could be counted quantitatively and reproducibly. Each blood RNA sample was used to sequence both TCR alpha and TCR beta chains. The authors processed their data as follows. Samples had a median of roughly 99,000 TCRs, with a range from about 20,000 to 690,600. V, J and CDR3 annotation of the TCR reads was carried out using the Decombinator software suite. Every sample was subsampled to the same number of TCRs (28,000) for the PS versus PT1 abundance plots. Expanded TCRs were defined as absent before sensitization and observed at least eight times at the 2-week time point. In-frame beta chains were kept once TCRdb had trimmed the public reads at Q25 with fastp and called clones with MiXCR. CDR3 protein duplicates are merged, each entry listing the most common genes and DNA. TCRdb's processing, not the study's, gives the V and J calls here. The sample has approximately 100,000 distinct CDR3 sequences on record, roughly 12% of them singletons. The biggest ten clones account for 1.6% of the sample.

The sample is drawn from a study of human T cells and chemical hapten exposure (dated by TCRdb to the early 2020s). Study-wide context: For sensitization, 2% DPC in acetone was applied to a 2 cm by 2 cm area of upper inner arm skin. Libraries were pooled for sequencing, and per-sample TCR yields varied mainly because of small differences in library volumes within the pool. Blood samples were taken from patients before sensitization (week 0) and at 2, 6 and about 24 weeks after DPC sensitization. Patch tests used Finn chambers with 0.01% DPC on the upper back, scored after 6 days by International Contact Dermatitis Research Group standards. In alopecia patients, the study followed how the peripheral blood TCR repertoire changed in vivo over primary and secondary sensitization to diphenylcyclopropenone (DPC), a hapten. The mostly female patient cohort included alopecia areata with under or over 50% scalp involvement, alopecia totalis and alopecia universalis. Throughout the approximately 25-week study period, patients were also given weekly therapeutic DPC doses on the scalp. Blood for TCR sequencing was provided by twenty-nine alopecia patients at one to four time points (pre-sensitization, 2, 6 and 24 weeks). The paper as a whole reports these results and caveats: A positive correlation was found between the number of PT1 expanded TCRs and patch test score, with significance reached at thresholds 8, 16 and 32 but not 4. Repeated subsampling changed both the strength of the expansion versus patch-test correlation and the threshold at which that correlation became significant. No change with DPC sensitization was found in the number of TCRs above 1 in 1000 frequency, and no evidence of global repertoire structure alterations was found. All patients had alopecia, a presumed autoimmune disease, so their immune response might differ from that of healthy individuals. Significantly more large CDR3 similarity clusters were formed by expanded TCRs than by pre-sensitization or healthy control sets, consistent with antigen-driven responses.

The sample consisted of whole blood, taken in connection with sensitization to the hapten diphenylcyclopropenone (DPC). This receptor was identified in a woman aged 45-65 years with alopecia areata. Some clones in this sample may be carry-over from other donors' samples. Recombination joined TRBV18 with TRBJ1-1, and the D gene may be TRBD1, 5 bases matching. The CDR3 in this case is CASSPGAGTMNTEAFF. The nucleotides read TGTGCCAGCTCACCCGGGGCAGGGACCATGAACACTGAAGCTTTCTTT.